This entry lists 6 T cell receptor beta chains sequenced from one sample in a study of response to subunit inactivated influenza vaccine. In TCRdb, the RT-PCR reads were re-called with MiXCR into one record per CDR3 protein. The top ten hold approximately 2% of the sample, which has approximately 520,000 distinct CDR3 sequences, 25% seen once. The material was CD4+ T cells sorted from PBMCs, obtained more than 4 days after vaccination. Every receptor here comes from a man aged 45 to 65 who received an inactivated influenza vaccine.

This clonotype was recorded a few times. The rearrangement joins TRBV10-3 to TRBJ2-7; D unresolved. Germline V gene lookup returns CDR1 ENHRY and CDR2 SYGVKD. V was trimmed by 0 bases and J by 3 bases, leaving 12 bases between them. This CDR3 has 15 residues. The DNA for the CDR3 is TGTGCCATCAGTGAGTCGTGGGGAATGGGCTACGAGCAGTACTTC. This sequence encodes CAISESWGMGYEQYF.

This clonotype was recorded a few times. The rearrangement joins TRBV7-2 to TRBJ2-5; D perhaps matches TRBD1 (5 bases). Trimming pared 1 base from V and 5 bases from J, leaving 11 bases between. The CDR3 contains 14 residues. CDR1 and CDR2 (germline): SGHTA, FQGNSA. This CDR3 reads CASSLVGRGETQYF. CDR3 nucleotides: TGTGCCAGCAGCTTAGTTGGTAGGGGTGAGACCCAGTACTTC.

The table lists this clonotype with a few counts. In DNA form, the CDR3 reads TGCGCCAGCAGCTTGGGGGACAGGGGAAAACTGTTTTTT. It translates to CASSLGDRGKLFF. The rearrangement links TRBV5-1 to TRBJ1-4; 10 bases match TRBD1. The CDR3 sequence is 13 residues long. Germline CDR1 SGHRS, CDR2 YFSETQ. The junction had 0 bases not matched to a gene; V was cut back by 0 bases and J by 10 bases.

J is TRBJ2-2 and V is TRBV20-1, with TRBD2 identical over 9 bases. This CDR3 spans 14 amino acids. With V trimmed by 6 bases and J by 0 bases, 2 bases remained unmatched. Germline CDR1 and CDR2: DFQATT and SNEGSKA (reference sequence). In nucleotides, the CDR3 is TGCAGTGCGGGACTAGCTGCGAACACCGGGGAGCTGTTTTTT. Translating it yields CSAGLAANTGELFF.

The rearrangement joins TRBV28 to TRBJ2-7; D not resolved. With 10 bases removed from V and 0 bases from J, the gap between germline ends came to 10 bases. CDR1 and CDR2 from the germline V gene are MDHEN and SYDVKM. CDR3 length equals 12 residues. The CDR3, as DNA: TGTGCCACCACCGGGTCCTCCTACGAGCAGTACTTC. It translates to CATTGSSYEQYF.

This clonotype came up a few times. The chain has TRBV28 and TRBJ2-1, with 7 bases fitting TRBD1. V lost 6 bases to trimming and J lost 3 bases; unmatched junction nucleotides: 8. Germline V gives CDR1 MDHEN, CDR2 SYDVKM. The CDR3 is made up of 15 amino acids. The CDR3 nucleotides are TGTGCCAGCAGCCCCGGACAGGACCTCTACAATGAGCAGTTCTTC. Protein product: CASSPGQDLYNEQFF.